This T cell receptor beta chain was recovered during a study of blood T cell repertoires in COVID-19. Study-level information: T cells, B-cell-depleted T cells, or PBMCs supplied cDNA or gDNA.

This CDR3 has 13 amino acids. After removal of 4 bases from V and 6 bases from J, the junction contained 2 bases not matched to a gene. Germline V CDR1 and CDR2: SGHRS, YFSETQ. Sequencing was performed with immunoSEQ multiplex PCR; in TCRdb, only in-frame clones are kept and a portion is missing. Of some 210,000 clones in the sample, 84% were seen once. The gene calls are TRBV5-1 and TRBJ2-2, with 8 bases that match TRBD1. The TCR originated in a woman aged 50 to 60 with active or convalescent COVID-19. Sequencing input: peripheral blood. CDR3 loop: CASSPDRAGELFF. CDR3 sequence (DNA): TGCGCCAGCAGCCCGGACAGGGCCGGGGAGCTGTTTTTT.